Each of the 14 T cell receptor beta chains below was sequenced from the same sample in a study of technical replicates of blood from a few donors. Profiling relied on immunoSEQ multiplex PCR, and the TCRdb table lists in-frame clones only, not all of them. The sample holds under 65,000 clones, roughly 92% seen once. The sample comprised PBMCs. The receptors shown here come from a human donor in good health. Some clones in this sample may be carry-over from other donors' samples.

The chain has TRBV4-3 and TRBJ2-1; 8 bases line up with TRBD1. The germline CDR1 and CDR2 sequences are LGHNA and YSLEER. After removal of 1 base from V and 7 bases from J, the junction contained 3 bases not matched to a gene. CDR3 length equals 14 residues. The DNA of the CDR3 is TGCGCCAGCAGCCAAGGGACAGGGAAGAATGAGCAGTTCTTC. Protein product: CASSQGTGKNEQFF.

The rearrangement uses TRBV29-1 and TRBJ2-1, with 7 bases that match TRBD1. The CDR3 runs 13 residues. Germline V CDR1 and CDR2: SQVTM, ANQGSEA. V shed 4 bases and J 16 bases; nucleotides not matched to a gene: 16. The CDR3 region is CSVAGQVLNAHFF. CDR3 sequence (DNA): TGCAGCGTTGCAGGACAGGTCCTTAATGCGCATTTCTTC.

This clone has just one count. The chain couples TRBV5-6 to TRBJ1-2; the match to TRBD1 covers 7 bases. The V segment lost 4 bases and the J segment 4 bases; nucleotides outside the gene matches: 10. Germline V gene lookup returns CDR1 SGHDT and CDR2 YYEEEE. The CDR3 totals 15 residues. As DNA, the CDR3 is TGTGCCAGCAGCGACCCGGGACAGAACCCCTATGGCTACACCTTC. Its translation: CASSDPGQNPYGYTF.

The chain joins TRBV7-2 to TRBJ1-5, with D perhaps TRBD1 (6 bases). V was shortened by 5 bases and J by 6 bases, with 17 bases between the two germline ends. From germline, CDR1 is SGHTA and CDR2 FQGNSA. CDR3 length equals 15 residues. CDR3 coding DNA: TGTGCCAGCAGCCGACCCGGGGGGGCTCCTCAGCCCCAGCATTTT. This codes for CASSRPGGAPQPQHF.

The chain is built from TRBV6-4 and TRBJ1-1; 8 positions agree with TRBD1. The V and J ends lost 2 bases and 6 bases, in that order; junction bases with no gene match: 8. Germline values: CDR1 MRHNA, CDR2 SNTAGT. The CDR3 loop spans 15 amino acids. This chain's CDR3 is CASSDPSRGRAEAFF. CDR3 in DNA: TGTGCCAGCAGTGACCCTTCCAGGGGGCGCGCTGAAGCTTTCTTT.

This clone was observed a few times. The chain combines TRBV18 with TRBJ2-1, with 12 bases that match TRBD2. The CDR3 covers 17 residues. V shed 3 bases and J 4 bases; nucleotides not matched to a gene: 7. Germline lookup yields CDR1 KGHSH and CDR2 LQKENI. CDR3 DNA: TGTGCCAGCTCACCCAAGGGACTAGCGGGTTCGTACAATGAGCAGTTCTTC. Residues: CASSPKGLAGSYNEQFF.

This clone is a singleton in its sample. V is TRBV10-3 and J is TRBJ2-7, with TRBD1 matching 8 bases. Germline lookup yields CDR1 ENHRY and CDR2 SYGVKD. Germline trimming cut 0 bases from V and 8 bases from J; bases unmatched to any gene: 18. This CDR3 is built from 18 residues. CDR3 bases: TGTGCCATCAGTGAGTCCGGCCACCCGGGACAGGTCGGTATCCAGCAGTACTTC. Its protein is CAISESGHPGQVGIQQYF.

The V gene is TRBV14, the J gene TRBJ1-2, with TRBD1 matching over 8 bases. CDR3 length: 15 residues. Germline-derived CDR1 and CDR2 are SGHDN and FVKESK. V lost 5 bases to trimming and J lost 3 bases; unmatched junction nucleotides: 8. The CDR3 coding sequence is TGTGCCAGCAGCTACTCAGGGGGCGATGACTATGGCTACACCTTC. Protein product: CASSYSGGDDYGYTF.

The CDR3 DNA is TGTGTCAGAAGCTTGCGGGACAGGGTCTATGGCTACACCTTC. It specifies CVRSLRDRVYGYTF. The rearrangement links TRBV7-5 to TRBJ1-2; TRBD1 is the table's D call, not checked against the DNA. TRBV7-5 is termed a pseudogene. This CDR3 comprises 14 residues.

The CDR3 DNA follows: TGCGCCAGCAGCCAAGGACAGGGCAGCTCCTACGAGCAGTACTTC. It translates to CASSQGQGSSYEQYF. V is TRBV4-1 and J is TRBJ2-7; 7 nucleotides align to TRBD1. This CDR3 has 15 amino acids. V lost 1 base and J lost 0; bases outside the gene matches: 3. Germline loops: CDR1 MGHRA, CDR2 YSYEKL.

The V gene is TRBV5-1, the J gene TRBJ1-2, with 9 bases lining up with TRBD1. This CDR3 has 13 residues. The germline V gene encodes CDR1 SGHRS and CDR2 YFSETQ. The J segment lost 8 bases and the V segment lost 4 bases, leaving 6 bases of the junction unmatched. The CDR3 spells CASSAGTGPGYTF. For the CDR3, the DNA is TGCGCCAGCAGCGCCGGGACAGGGCCCGGCTACACCTTC.

V and J are TRBV30 and TRBJ2-5; a possible D gene is TRBD2 (6 bases). CDR1 and CDR2 (germline): GTSNPN, SVGIG (reference sequence). The CDR3 contains 12 residues. V dropped 6 bases and J dropped 3 bases, with 11 bases sitting between them. The CDR3 here is CACTIAEETQYF. The CDR3 nucleotides read TGTGCCTGCACTATAGCGGAAGAGACCCAGTACTTC.

This clone was detected only once. The chain recombines TRBV15 with TRBJ1-6; 7 positions agree with TRBD1. With 0 bases clipped from V and 9 bases from J, the junction kept 11 bases outside the gene matches. CDR1 and CDR2 (germline): LNHNV, YYDKDF (reference sequence). This CDR3 spans 17 amino acids. The CDR3 sequence: CATSRETRRQGGSPLHF. CDR3 sequence (DNA): TGTGCCACCAGCAGAGAAACGCGGAGACAGGGTGGTTCACCCCTCCACTTT.

This rearrangement joins TRBV7-9 to TRBJ1-1; D uncertain. Germline V gene data show CDR1 as SEHNR and CDR2 as FQNEAQ (reference sequence). The CDR3 runs to 11 residues. Trimming stripped 2 bases from V and 8 bases from J, with 6 bases between. This CDR3 reads CASSLFTEAFF. The CDR3 DNA reads as TGTGCCAGCAGCTTATTTACAGAAGCTTTCTTT.